The 17 T cell receptor beta chains presented below share a single source sample, sequenced in a study of post-analysis software for immune sequencing data. Unique-molecular-identifier-tagged TCR beta cDNA libraries were used. Via MiXCR, TCRdb re-called the PCR reads, giving one row per CDR3 protein. The data contain hundreds of thousands of distinct CDR3 sequences, 25% to 30% of them seen just once; the ten biggest clones take up more than 0.45%. The antigens these receptors bind are not known. Study findings and constraints: Controls showed lower frequencies than patients for five TRBV segments, and TRBV5-6, TRBV5-1 and TRBV20-1 were among these.

Input material: blood. Receptor source: a girl aged 5-17 years with multiple sclerosis.

The chain uses TRBV21-1 and TRBJ2-7; TRBD2, the table's D call, lacks a check against the DNA. TRBV21-1 is described as a pseudogene. The CDR3 consists of 15 residues. The chain's CDR3 is CASSMRKGLIYEQYF. The CDR3, as DNA: TGTGCCAGCAGCATGCGTAAAGGACTGATCTACGAGCAGTACTTC.

The sample holds a few counts of this clonotype. The J gene is TRBJ1-1, the V gene TRBV7-2; the match to TRBD1 covers 7 bases. Germline V CDR1 and CDR2: SGHTA, FQGNSA. The CDR3 has 14 residues. V lost 7 bases and J lost 4; bases outside the gene matches: 9. The CDR3 spells CASTSRGRGTEAFF. The CDR3 region has the DNA TGTGCCAGCACCTCAAGGGGGCGCGGCACTGAAGCTTTCTTT. Complete variable domain (other parts from reference TRBV7-2 and TRBJ1-1): GAGVSQSPSNKVTEKGKDVELRCDPISGHTALYWYRQSLGQGLEFLIYFQGNSAPDKSGLPSDRFSAERTGGSVSTLTIQRTQQEDSAVYLCASTSRGRGTEAFFGQGTRLTVV.

The gene calls are TRBV7-2 and TRBJ2-1; D gene uncertain. Trimming left V 0 bases short and J 6 bases short, with 12 bases between. The CDR3 spans 15 residues. The germline gives CDR1 SGHTA, CDR2 FQGNSA. DNA of the CDR3: TGTGCCAGCAGCTTAGCGGCGCAGAACCCCAATGAGCAGTTCTTC. Its translation: CASSLAAQNPNEQFF.

This clonotype was seen only a few times. The chain combines TRBV10-3 with TRBJ1-5, with 7 bases aligning to TRBD1. The CDR3 extends over 15 amino acids. Trimming cost V 0 bases and J 6 bases; bases outside gene matches: 5. Germline V CDR1 and CDR2: ENHRY, SYGVKD. The CDR3 bases are TGTGCCATCAGTGAGTCGACAGGGAAGGCTCAGCCCCAGCATTTT. It yields the protein CAISESTGKAQPQHF.

Only a few counts were recorded for this clonotype. The chain links TRBV7-2 to TRBJ2-1; perhaps TRBD1 as D (6 bases). The CDR3 spans 16 residues. The ends were cut back, 2 bases at V and 7 bases at J, with 18 bases in the middle. CDR1 is SGHTA, CDR2 FQGNSA, per germline. CDR3 sequence: CASSLKRGLRGNEQFF. The CDR3 bases are TGTGCCAGCAGCTTAAAGCGCGGTCTGAGGGGGAATGAGCAGTTCTTC.

This clonotype was picked up many times. This chain joins TRBV27 and TRBJ2-7; D tentatively fits TRBD1 or TRBD2 (6 bases each). The CDR3 spans 14 residues. CDR1 and CDR2 from the germline V gene are MNHEY and SMNVEV (reference sequence). Trimming removed 5 bases from V and 2 bases from J, with 13 bases in between. The CDR3 is CASSNGGPTYEQYF. In DNA form, the CDR3 reads TGTGCCAGCAGTAACGGGGGCCCTACCTACGAGCAGTACTTC.

This clonotype was picked up a small number of times. V and J are TRBV6-5 and TRBJ1-1, with D maybe TRBD1 (6 bases). The V gene lost 8 bases and the J gene lost 6 bases, with 10 bases spanning the gap. CDR1 and CDR2 from the germline V gene are MNHEY and SVGAGI. The CDR3 has 11 residues. The DNA for the CDR3 is TGTGCCAGCGTCGGGGGGCCTGAAGCTTTCTTT. Encoded protein: CASVGGPEAFF.

The chain joins TRBV12-3 or TRBV12-4 to TRBJ1-1; TRBD1 is a possible D gene (5 bases). The V end lost 6 bases, the J end lost 6 bases, and 20 bases lay between the germline ends. This CDR3 has 15 residues. CDR3 nucleotide sequence: TGTGCCAGCAGACCCTCAGGGACCTTTCGGGCTGAAGCTTTCTTT. Translation: CASRPSGTFRAEAFF.

This clonotype turned up a few times. J is TRBJ2-3 and V is TRBV3-1; 13 bases map to TRBD2. The V segment lost 8 bases and the J segment 5 bases; nucleotides outside the gene matches: 7. The CDR3 extends over 15 amino acids. The germline V gene encodes CDR1 LGHDT and CDR2 YNNKEL (reference sequence). The CDR3 sequence: CASARGLAGIDTQYF. The CDR3 DNA follows: TGTGCCAGCGCCAGGGGACTAGCGGGGATAGATACGCAGTATTTT.

At least ten counts were recorded for this clonotype. The chain carries TRBV20-1 and TRBJ2-1; D is undetermined. The ends were cut back, 6 bases at V and 2 bases at J, with 14 bases in the middle. In germline, CDR1 is DFQATT, CDR2 SNEGSKA (reference sequence). CDR3 length equals 14 residues. This CDR3 is CSAEDPGPYNEQFF. Written as DNA, the CDR3 is TGCAGTGCAGAGGACCCAGGACCCTACAATGAGCAGTTCTTC.

A few counts support this clonotype. The chain recombines TRBV6-1 with TRBJ2-5; 8 positions match TRBD2. This CDR3 is built from 14 residues. Germline V gives CDR1 MNHNS, CDR2 SASEGT. Trimming took 7 bases from V and 1 from J; bases not matched to a gene: 5. The CDR3 loop reads CASTKRGIQETQYF. CDR3 coding DNA: TGTGCCAGCACTAAGCGGGGGATCCAAGAGACCCAGTACTTC.

This chain uses TRBV20-1 with TRBJ2-1; D is ambiguous. Trimming took off 6 bases at V and 0 bases at J, with 12 bases between the two ends. CDR3 length: 14 amino acids. CDR1 and CDR2 from the germline V gene are DFQATT and SNEGSKA (reference sequence). CDR3 amino acids: CSAPSRSSYNEQFF. CDR3 in DNA: TGCAGTGCCCCGAGCCGGAGCTCCTACAATGAGCAGTTCTTC.

This clonotype was seen a handful of times. The rearrangement links TRBV11-2 to TRBJ2-1; 9 positions match TRBD2. CDR3 length: 14 residues. The germline V gene has CDR1 SGHAT and CDR2 FQNNGV. Trimming at V came to 5 bases and at J to 8 bases, leaving 7 bases not matched to a gene. CDR3 amino acids: CASSPSGTSYEQFF. CDR3 coding DNA: TGTGCCAGCAGCCCCTCCGGGACTAGCTATGAGCAGTTCTTC.

The chain combines TRBV20-1 with TRBJ2-1; TRBD2 agrees at 10 bases. The CDR3 runs 15 residues. V was pared by 6 bases and J by 8 bases, with 13 bases of the junction left unmatched. CDR1 and CDR2 from the germline V gene are DFQATT and SNEGSKA (reference sequence). The CDR3 region has the DNA TGCAGTGCAACCCCGGGACTAGCGAAATCCGATGAGCAGTTCTTC. It yields the protein CSATPGLAKSDEQFF.

The chain has TRBV12-5 and TRBJ2-1; TRBD2 matches 9 bases. Germline trimming cut 3 bases from V and 2 bases from J; bases unmatched to any gene: 5. Per germline, CDR1 LGHNT and CDR2 FRNRAP. The CDR3 has 16 amino acids. In DNA form, the CDR3 reads TGTGCTAGTGGTTTCCCGAGACTAGCGGCCTACAATGAGCAGTTCTTC. This encodes CASGFPRLAAYNEQFF.

The chain combines TRBV20-1 with TRBJ2-7; unclear D gene. The V gene's germline CDR1 is DFQATT and CDR2 SNEGSKA (reference sequence). The CDR3 runs to 14 residues. Trimming shortened V by 0 bases and J by 5 bases, and 14 bases separated the two germline ends. The CDR3 sequence is CSARDLVQSHEQYF. CDR3 DNA sequence: TGCAGTGCTAGAGATCTGGTTCAGTCCCACGAGCAGTACTTC.

This clonotype was detected only a few times. At one of its ends the junction is not consistent with the germline gene, which may arise from a read error. This rearrangement joins TRBV20-1 to TRBJ2-1; D remains unclear. CDR1 is DFQATT and CDR2 is SNEGSKA in the germline V gene (reference sequence). The CDR3 contains 13 residues. CDR3 amino acids: CNAKGPVYNEQFF. The CDR3 DNA reads as TGCAATGCTAAAGGTCCAGTCTACAATGAGCAGTTCTTC.